The clone carrying this T cell receptor (beta chain) has just a few counts. These data originate in a study of blood T cell repertoires in COVID-19. V shed 5 bases and J 0 bases; nucleotides not matched to a gene: 10. Germline V lookup: CDR1 SEHNR, CDR2 FQNEAQ (reference sequence). This CDR3 has 17 amino acids. TCRdb's table, derived via immunoSEQ multiplex PCR, lists solely in-frame clones and lacks some. The sample contains 150,000 to 200,000 clones, roughly 84% of which appear only once. The source is a human donor with acute COVID-19. The donor label of this sample is uncertain. Sequenced input: PBMCs or T cells enriched from blood (not recorded which). The chain carries TRBV7-9 and TRBJ2-7, with 10 bases lining up with TRBD2. CDR3: CASSAFPSGGPSYEQYF. The CDR3 DNA reads TGTGCCAGCAGCGCTTTCCCTAGCGGGGGTCCCTCCTACGAGCAGTACTTC.